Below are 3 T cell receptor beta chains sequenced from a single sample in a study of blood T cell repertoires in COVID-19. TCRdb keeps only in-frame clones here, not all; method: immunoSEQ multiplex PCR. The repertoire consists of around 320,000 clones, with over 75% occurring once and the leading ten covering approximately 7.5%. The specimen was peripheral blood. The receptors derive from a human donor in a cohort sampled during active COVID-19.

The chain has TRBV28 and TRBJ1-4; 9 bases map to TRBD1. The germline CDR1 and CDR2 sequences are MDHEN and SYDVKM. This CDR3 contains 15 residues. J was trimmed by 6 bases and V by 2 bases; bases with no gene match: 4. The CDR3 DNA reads TGTGCCAGCAGTTTAGGGGGACAGGGAGATGAAAAACTGTTTTTT. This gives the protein CASSLGGQGDEKLFF. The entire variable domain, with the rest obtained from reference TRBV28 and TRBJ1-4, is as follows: DVKVTQSSRYLVKRTGEKVFLECVQDMDHENMFWYRQDPGLGLRLIYFSYDVKMKEKGDIPEGYSVSREKKERFSLILESASTNQTSMYLCASSLGGQGDEKLFFGSGTQLSVL.

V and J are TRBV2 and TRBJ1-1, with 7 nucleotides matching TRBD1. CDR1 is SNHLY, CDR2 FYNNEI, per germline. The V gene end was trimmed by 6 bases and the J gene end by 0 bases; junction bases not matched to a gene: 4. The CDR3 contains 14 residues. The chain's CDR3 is CASRYRGMNTEAFF. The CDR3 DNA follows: TGTGCCAGCAGGTACAGGGGAATGAACACTGAAGCTTTCTTT.

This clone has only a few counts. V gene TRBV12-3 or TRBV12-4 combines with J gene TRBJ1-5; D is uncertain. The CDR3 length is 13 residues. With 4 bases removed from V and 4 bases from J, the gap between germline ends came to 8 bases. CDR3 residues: CASSSIPNQPQHF. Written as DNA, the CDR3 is TGTGCCAGCAGTTCTATTCCGAATCAGCCCCAGCATTTT.